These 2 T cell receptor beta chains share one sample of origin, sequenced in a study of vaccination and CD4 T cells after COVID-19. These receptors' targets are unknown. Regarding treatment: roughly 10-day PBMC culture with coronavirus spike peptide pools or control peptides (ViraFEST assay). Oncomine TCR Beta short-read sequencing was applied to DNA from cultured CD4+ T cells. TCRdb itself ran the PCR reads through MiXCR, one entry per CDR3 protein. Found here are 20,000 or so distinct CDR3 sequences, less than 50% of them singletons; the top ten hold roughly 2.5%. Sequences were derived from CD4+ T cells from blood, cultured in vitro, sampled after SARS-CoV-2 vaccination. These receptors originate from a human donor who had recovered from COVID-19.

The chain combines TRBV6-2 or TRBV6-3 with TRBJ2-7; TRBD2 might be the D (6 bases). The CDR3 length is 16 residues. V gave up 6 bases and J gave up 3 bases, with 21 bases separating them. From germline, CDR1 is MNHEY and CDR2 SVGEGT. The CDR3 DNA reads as TGTGCCAGCAGCCGCGCCGGCTCCGGGAGCTTCTACGAGCAGTACTTC. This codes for CASSRAGSGSFYEQYF.

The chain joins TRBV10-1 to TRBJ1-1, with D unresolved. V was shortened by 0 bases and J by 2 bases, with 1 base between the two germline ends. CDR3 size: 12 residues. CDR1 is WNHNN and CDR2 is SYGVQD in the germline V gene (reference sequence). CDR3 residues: CASSESNTEAFF. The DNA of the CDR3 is TGCGCCAGCAGTGAGTCTAACACTGAAGCTTTCTTT.